This T cell receptor (beta chain) emerged from a study of blood T cell repertoires in COVID-19. About the research overall: COVID-19 samples from acute and convalescent phases originated in the United States, Italy and Spain. PBMCs, B-cell-depleted T cells, or T cells were the source of the cDNA or gDNA that made up the material.

Study processing details: Amplification of reference gene primers provided the estimated nucleated cell counts. Clones were sequenced by immunoSEQ multiplex PCR, and TCRdb holds only the in-frame ones, with some missing. V, J and clone size reflect that table, while D and trimming were determined from the DNA. The repertoire holds more than 150,000 clones, with roughly 90% as singletons. Trimming stripped 9 bases from V and 0 bases from J, with 9 bases between. Per germline, CDR1 ENHRY and CDR2 SYGVKD. The CDR3 is 13 amino acids. This TCR derives from a man in his fifties or sixties with acute or convalescent COVID-19. The chain carries TRBV10-3 and TRBJ1-5, with a possible D match to TRBD1 (6 bases). Sequencing was performed on peripheral blood. CDR3 in amino acids: CAIRQDSNQPQHF. For the CDR3, the DNA is TGTGCCATTAGACAGGATAGCAATCAGCCCCAGCATTTT.